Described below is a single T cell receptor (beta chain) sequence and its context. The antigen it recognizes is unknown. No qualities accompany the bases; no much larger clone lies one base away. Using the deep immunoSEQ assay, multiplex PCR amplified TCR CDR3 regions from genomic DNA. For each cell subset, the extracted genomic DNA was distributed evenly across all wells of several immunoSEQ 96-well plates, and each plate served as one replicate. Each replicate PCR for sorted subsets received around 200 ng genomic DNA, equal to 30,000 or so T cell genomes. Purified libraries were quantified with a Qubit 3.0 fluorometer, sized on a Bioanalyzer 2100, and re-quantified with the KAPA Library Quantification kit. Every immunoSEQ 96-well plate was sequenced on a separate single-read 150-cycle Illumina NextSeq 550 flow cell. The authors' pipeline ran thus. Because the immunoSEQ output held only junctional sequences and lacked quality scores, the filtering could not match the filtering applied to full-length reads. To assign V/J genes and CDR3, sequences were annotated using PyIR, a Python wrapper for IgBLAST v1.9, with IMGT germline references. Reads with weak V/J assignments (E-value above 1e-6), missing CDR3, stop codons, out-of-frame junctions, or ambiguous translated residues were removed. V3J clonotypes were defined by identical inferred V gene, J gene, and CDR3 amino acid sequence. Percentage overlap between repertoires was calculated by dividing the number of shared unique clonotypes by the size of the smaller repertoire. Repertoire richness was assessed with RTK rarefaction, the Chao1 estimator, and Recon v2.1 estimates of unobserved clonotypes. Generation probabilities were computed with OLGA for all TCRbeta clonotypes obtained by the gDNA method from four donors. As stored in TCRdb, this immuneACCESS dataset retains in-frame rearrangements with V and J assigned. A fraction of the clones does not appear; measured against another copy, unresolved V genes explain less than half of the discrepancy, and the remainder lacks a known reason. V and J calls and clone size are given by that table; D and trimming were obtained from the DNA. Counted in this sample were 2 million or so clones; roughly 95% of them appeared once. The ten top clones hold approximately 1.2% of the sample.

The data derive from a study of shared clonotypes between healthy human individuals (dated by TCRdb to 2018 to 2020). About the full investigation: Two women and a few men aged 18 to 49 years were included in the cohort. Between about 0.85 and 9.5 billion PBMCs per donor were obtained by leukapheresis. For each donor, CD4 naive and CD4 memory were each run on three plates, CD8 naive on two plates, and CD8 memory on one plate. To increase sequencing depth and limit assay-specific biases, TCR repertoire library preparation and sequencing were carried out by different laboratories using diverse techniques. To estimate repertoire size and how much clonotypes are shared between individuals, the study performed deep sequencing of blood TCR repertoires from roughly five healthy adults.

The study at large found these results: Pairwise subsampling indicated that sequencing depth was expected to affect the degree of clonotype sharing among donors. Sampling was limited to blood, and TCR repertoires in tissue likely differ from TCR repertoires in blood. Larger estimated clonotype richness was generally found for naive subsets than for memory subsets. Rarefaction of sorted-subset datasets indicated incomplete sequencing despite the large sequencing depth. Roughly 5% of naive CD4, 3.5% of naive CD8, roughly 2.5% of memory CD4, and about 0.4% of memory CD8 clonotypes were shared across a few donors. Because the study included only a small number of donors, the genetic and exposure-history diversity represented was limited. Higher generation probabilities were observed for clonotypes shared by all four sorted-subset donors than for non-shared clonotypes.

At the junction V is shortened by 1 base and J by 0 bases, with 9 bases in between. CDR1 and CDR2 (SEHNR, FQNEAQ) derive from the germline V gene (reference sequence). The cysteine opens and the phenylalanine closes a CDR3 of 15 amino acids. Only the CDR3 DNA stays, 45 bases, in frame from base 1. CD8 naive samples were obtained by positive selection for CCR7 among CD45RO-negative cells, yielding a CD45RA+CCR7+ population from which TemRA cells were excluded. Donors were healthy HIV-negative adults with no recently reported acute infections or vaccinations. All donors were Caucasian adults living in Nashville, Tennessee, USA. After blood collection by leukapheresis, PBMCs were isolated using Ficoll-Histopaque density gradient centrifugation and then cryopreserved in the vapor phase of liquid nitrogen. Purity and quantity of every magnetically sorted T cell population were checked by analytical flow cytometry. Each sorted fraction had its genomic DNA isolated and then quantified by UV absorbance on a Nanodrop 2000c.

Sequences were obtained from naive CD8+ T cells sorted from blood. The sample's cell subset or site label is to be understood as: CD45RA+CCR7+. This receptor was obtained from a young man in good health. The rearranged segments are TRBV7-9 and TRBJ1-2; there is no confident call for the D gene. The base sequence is TGTGCCAGCAGCTTAGGAACACCTTCTAACTATGGCTACACCTTC. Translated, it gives CASSLGTPSNYGYTF.